The T cell receptor beta chain under discussion was sequenced for a study of blood T cells in healthy people across ages. Study results and caveats: More naive CD4+ cells and higher diversity were found in long-lived than in aged donors.

Note on this clonotype: Antigen: not known.

PCR was performed a second time for 7 to 11 cycles using a sample-barcoded 5' primer and a J-beta primer mix. One entry per CDR3 protein results from TCRdb running MiXCR on the 5' RACE reads. The sample lists 1,100,000 or so distinct CDR3 sequences, less than 50% occurring once. Trimming took 1 base from V and 11 from J; bases not matched to a gene: 8. The germline V gene encodes CDR1 MGHDK and CDR2 SYGVNS. The CDR3 is made up of 15 amino acids. Input material: blood. The sequence derives from a woman aged 60-75 years in good health. V and J are TRBV25-1 and TRBJ2-5; 12 bases are a match to TRBD1. The DNA for the CDR3 is TGTGCCAGCAGTGAATCGGGGGGACAGGGGGCTGAGCAGTACTTC. The encoded protein is CASSESGGQGAEQYF.